Shown below are 27 T cell receptor beta chains from a single sample sequenced in a study of CD8+ T cells in alopecia areata. Sample treatment: oral pan-JAK inhibitor, 5-10 mg twice daily. Isolated RNA was reverse transcribed into cDNA used as the sequencing template. The repertoire was sequenced with immunoSEQ multiplex PCR; TCRdb's copy has only in-frame clones and lacks some. The sample contains approximately 200,000 clones, approximately 60% of which appear only once. The sequenced sample was CD4+ T cells sorted from blood, obtained at week 4, from a patient treated with tofacitinib. All receptors derive from a human donor with alopecia areata.

DNA for the CDR3: TGTGCCAGCACCTGGACCGGCTCCTATAATTCACCCCTCCACTTT. The encoded protein is CASTWTGSYNSPLHF. The chain uses TRBV6-5 and TRBJ1-6; no clear D gene. V was shortened by 7 bases and J by 0 bases, with 10 bases between the two germline ends. The CDR3 length is 15 residues. Germline V gene data show CDR1 as MNHEY and CDR2 as SVGAGI.

This clone has only a few counts. The V and J genes are TRBV5-1 and TRBJ2-7; a possible D gene is TRBD1 (6 bases). Germline V gives CDR1 SGHRS, CDR2 YFSETQ. The germline V and J ends were trimmed by 3 bases and 0 bases, with 13 bases remaining between them. The CDR3 spans 15 residues. The CDR3 reads CASSYLDRNSYEQYF. The DNA for the CDR3 is TGCGCCAGCAGCTACCTAGACAGGAACTCCTACGAGCAGTACTTC.

The gene calls are TRBV15 and TRBJ1-4, with unresolved D. CDR1 and CDR2 (germline): LNHNV, YYDKDF (reference sequence). There are 15 residues in the CDR3. The V end was cut by 0 bases, the J end by 12 bases, with 17 bases between. CDR3 nucleotides: TGTGCCACCAGCAGAGACGGGCAGGTTGTAGGTGAACTGTTTTTT. Translating gives CATSRDGQVVGELFF. The whole variable domain, filled in from reference TRBV15 and TRBJ1-4, reads DAMVIQNPRYQVTQFGKPVTLSCSQTLNHNVMYWYQQKSSQAPKLLFHYYDKDFNNEADTPDNFQSRRPNTSFCFLDIRSPGLGDTAMYLCATSRDGQVVGELFFGSGTQLSVL.

In its sample, this clone was seen a few times. This chain links TRBV30 with TRBJ1-5; 7 bases align to TRBD1. This CDR3 has 14 residues. V trimming: 1 base; J trimming: 6 bases; junction bases outside the gene matches: 6. CDR1 is GTSNPN and CDR2 is SVGIG in the germline V gene (reference sequence). CDR3 sequence: CAWSAGTAAQPQHF. CDR3 coding DNA: TGTGCCTGGAGTGCAGGGACAGCGGCTCAGCCCCAGCATTTT. The entire variable domain, with the rest obtained from reference TRBV30 and TRBJ1-5, is as follows: SQTIHQWPATLVQPVGSPLSLECTVEGTSNPNLYWYRQAAGRGLQLLFYSVGIGQISSEVPQNLSASRPQDRQFILSSKKLLLSDSGFYLCAWSAGTAAQPQHFGDGTRLSIL.

This chain links TRBV6-5 with TRBJ1-2; D call uncertain. Germline assignment: CDR1 MNHEY and CDR2 SVGAGI. This CDR3 comprises 13 residues. V lost 2 bases and J lost 8, with 12 bases in between. The CDR3, as DNA: TGTGCCAGCAGTTACAAAGGAACGGGCGGCTACACCTTC. As protein: CASSYKGTGGYTF.

The chain uses TRBV30 and TRBJ2-7, with TRBD1 matching over 7 bases. Trimming cost V 2 bases and J 5 bases; bases outside gene matches: 3. The CDR3 consists of 12 residues. The V gene's germline CDR1 is GTSNPN and CDR2 SVGIG (reference sequence). CDR3 amino acids: CAWSLQGNEQYF. CDR3 DNA: TGTGCCTGGAGTTTACAGGGGAACGAGCAGTACTTC. The entire variable domain, with the rest obtained from reference TRBV30 and TRBJ2-7, is as follows: SQTIHQWPATLVQPVGSPLSLECTVEGTSNPNLYWYRQAAGRGLQLLFYSVGIGQISSEVPQNLSASRPQDRQFILSSKKLLLSDSGFYLCAWSLQGNEQYFGPGTRLTVT.

This clone turned up a few times. In DNA, the CDR3 is TGCGCCAGCAGCCAAGCGAAGGGGGGGGCGGACAATGAGCAGTTCTTC. Encoded protein: CASSQAKGGADNEQFF. The V and J genes are TRBV4-1 and TRBJ2-1; TRBD2 is a possible D gene (7 bases). Trimming shortened V by 1 base and J by 5 bases, and 15 bases separated the two germline ends. There are 16 residues in the CDR3. The germline gives CDR1 MGHRA, CDR2 YSYEKL.

J is TRBJ2-5 and V is TRBV4-2; D is possibly TRBD1 (6 bases). Germline loops: CDR1 LGHNA, CDR2 YNFKEQ. The CDR3 contains 15 residues. V lost 0 bases to trimming and J lost 5 bases, with 13 bases between them. CDR3 sequence (DNA): TGTGCCAGCAGCCAAGATCCAGGGCAGGGGGAGACCCAGTACTTC. This gives the protein CASSQDPGQGETQYF.

This sequence joins TRBV15 and TRBJ1-5; D remains ambiguous. V was pared by 0 bases and J by 5 bases, with 11 bases between. Germline V lookup: CDR1 LNHNV, CDR2 YYDKDF (reference sequence). The CDR3 covers 15 residues. The CDR3 here is CATSRDRVPDQPQHF. The CDR3 DNA follows: TGTGCCACCAGCAGAGATAGGGTTCCTGATCAGCCCCAGCATTTT.

The count of this clone is one. The gene calls are TRBV27 and TRBJ1-2, with a possible D match to TRBD1 (6 bases). V shed 5 bases and J shed 4 bases, with 14 bases lying between them. CDR1 and CDR2 (germline): MNHEY, SMNVEV (reference sequence). The CDR3 is 14 amino acids. CDR3 in DNA: TGTGCCAGCAGTGCTCGGACAGCTACCTATGGCTACACCTTC. This codes for CASSARTATYGYTF.

The chain combines TRBV29-1 with TRBJ1-1; D not certain. V lost 7 bases and J 0 bases, leaving 9 bases between the germline ends. CDR1 and CDR2 from the germline V gene are SQVTM and ANQGSEA. CDR3 length: 12 amino acids. The CDR3 nucleotides read TGCAGCGCCCATGGAGTGAACACTGAAGCTTTCTTT. Protein sequence: CSAHGVNTEAFF.

This clone was counted only a few times. The CDR3 reads CSVVGTTYEQYF. The CDR3 bases are TGCAGCGTCGTCGGGACCACCTACGAGCAGTACTTC. The gene calls are TRBV29-1 and TRBJ2-7; TRBD1 or TRBD2 may be the D gene (5 bases each). CDR3 length: 12 amino acids. CDR1 and CDR2 from the germline V gene are SQVTM and ANQGSEA. The V end was cut by 6 bases, the J end by 2 bases, with 11 bases between.

This clone appeared a few times. V is TRBV29-1 and J is TRBJ2-2, with TRBD1 as a possible D gene (6 bases). The germline V gene has CDR1 SQVTM and CDR2 ANQGSEA. V lost 7 bases and J 0 bases, leaving 15 bases between the germline ends. The CDR3 extends over 15 amino acids. This chain's CDR3 is CSALAGQTNTGELFF. The CDR3 nucleotides read TGCAGCGCCCTCGCCGGACAGACGAACACCGGGGAGCTGTTTTTT.

The table lists this clone with a few counts. V usage is TRBV29-1 and J usage is TRBJ2-7; 7 bases fit TRBD1. The CDR3 is made up of 14 amino acids. V was clipped by 7 bases and J by 6 bases; unmatched bases: 15. The germline gives CDR1 SQVTM, CDR2 ANQGSEA. This CDR3 is CSARPGQNLAEQYF. CDR3 bases: TGCAGCGCGCGCCCGGGACAGAACTTGGCCGAGCAGTACTTC.

The chain uses TRBV19 and TRBJ1-1; 7 bases are a match to TRBD1. Trimming removed 9 bases from V and 4 bases from J; junction bases left unmatched: 14. CDR1 and CDR2 (germline): LNHDA, SQIVND (reference sequence). This CDR3 region has 15 residues. The CDR3 region is CASLPGGALITEAFF. The CDR3 DNA follows: TGTGCCAGCCTACCAGGGGGGGCGTTAATCACTGAAGCTTTCTTT.

Worth noting for this clone: It differs at one base from a far larger clone, so likely a read error. This sequence joins TRBV4-1 and TRBJ2-6; 9 bases map to TRBD1. CDR3 length: 17 amino acids. CDR1 and CDR2 from the germline V gene are MGHRA and YSYEKL. V lost 3 bases and J lost 7; bases outside the gene matches: 10. The DNA for the CDR3 is TGCGCCAGCAGCCAGGCACCCCCGGGACAGGGAGCCAACGTCCTGACTTTC. Its translation is CASSQAPPGQGANVLTF.

The chain is built from TRBV7-2 and TRBJ1-1, with a weak D call TRBD1 (6 bases). The V gene lost 2 bases and the J gene lost 1 base, with 14 bases spanning the gap. Looked up from germline, CDR1 is SGHTA and CDR2 is FQGNSA. The CDR3 consists of 16 residues. The CDR3 DNA follows: TGTGCCAGCAGCTTATATCGTACAGGGCCGAACACTGAAGCTTTCTTT. Translating gives CASSLYRTGPNTEAFF.

J is TRBJ2-1 and V is TRBV5-6; the D gene is possibly TRBD2 (5 bases). Germline loops: CDR1 SGHDT, CDR2 YYEEEE. The germline V and J ends were trimmed by 4 bases and 7 bases, with 21 bases remaining between them. This CDR3 has 16 residues. For the CDR3, the DNA is TGTGCCAGCAGCCTGGAGGTCTCTCGGTTGGGTAATGAGCAGTTCTTC. Its protein product is CASSLEVSRLGNEQFF.

Worth noting for this clone: The junction shows a germline mismatch at one end, possibly a read error. The CDR3 region has the DNA TGTCAGGGGGCGCGGGTCACTGAAGCTTTCTTT. Amino acids: CQGARVTEAFF. The chain employs TRBV29-1 and TRBJ1-1, with 8 bases matching TRBD1. The CDR3 length is 11 residues. Germline V gives CDR1 SQVTM, CDR2 ANQGSEA.

This clone was seen only a few times. V is TRBV6-1 and J is TRBJ1-1, with 7 nucleotides matching TRBD1. J lost 7 bases, V lost 4 bases, and 12 bases had no gene match. Germline values: CDR1 MNHNS, CDR2 SASEGT. The length of the CDR3 is 15 residues. The CDR3 DNA follows: TGTGCCAGCAGTGTAACCCTCCGGGACAGCGATGAAGCTTTCTTT. Encoded protein: CASSVTLRDSDEAFF.

This chain links TRBV2 with TRBJ2-2; weak D call: TRBD2 (6 bases). V lost 7 bases and J lost 0, with 9 bases in between. The length of the CDR3 is 14 residues. The germline CDR1 and CDR2 sequences are SNHLY and FYNNEI. The CDR3 loop is CASKRDSNTGELFF. DNA of the CDR3: TGTGCCAGCAAAAGGGACTCGAACACCGGGGAGCTGTTTTTT.

The CDR3, as DNA: TGTGCCTGGAGTGGGCTAACCAGCACAGATACGCAGTATTTT. Protein sequence: CAWSGLTSTDTQYF. The gene calls are TRBV30 and TRBJ2-3; D is unclear. Germline assignment: CDR1 GTSNPN and CDR2 SVGIG (reference sequence). Trimming pared 1 base from V and 0 bases from J, leaving 8 bases between. CDR3 length: 14 amino acids.

Only a few counts were recorded for this clone. This chain's CDR3 is CASSPRRTQPYNEQFF. For the CDR3, the DNA is TGCGCCAGCAGCCCCCGGAGGACCCAGCCTTACAATGAGCAGTTCTTC. The gene calls are TRBV4-1 and TRBJ2-1; D perhaps matches TRBD2 (5 bases). Germline values: CDR1 MGHRA, CDR2 YSYEKL. V lost 4 bases and J 4 bases, leaving 17 bases between the germline ends. This CDR3 spans 16 amino acids.

In its sample, this clone was seen once. V usage is TRBV29-1 and J usage is TRBJ2-7; 8 bases are a match to TRBD2. Germline V gene data show CDR1 as SQVTM and CDR2 as ANQGSEA. CDR3 length equals 13 residues. With 7 bases clipped from V and 3 bases from J, the junction kept 8 bases outside the gene matches. CDR3 bases: TGCAGCGCCTCGGGGGGGCCAATCTACGAGCAGTACTTC. Translated: CSASGGPIYEQYF.

This chain links TRBV6-6 with TRBJ2-7, with D hard to call. V gave up 2 bases and J gave up 3 bases, with 8 bases separating them. CDR3 length equals 13 residues. Per the germline V gene, CDR1 is MNHNY and CDR2 is SVGAGI (reference sequence). For the CDR3, the DNA is TGTGCCAGCAGTTACGAACGGAGCTACGAGCAGTACTTC. Translating it yields CASSYERSYEQYF.

As concerns this clone: Other DNA sequences within the sample encode an identical CDR3. In nucleotides, the CDR3 is TGCGCCAGCAGCTTGGGACAGCACCAAGAGACCCAGTACTTC. Translation: CASSLGQHQETQYF. V and J are TRBV5-1 and TRBJ2-5; weak D call: TRBD1 (5 bases). The length of the CDR3 is 14 residues. The V gene lost 0 bases and the J gene lost 0 bases, with 6 bases spanning the gap. Germline-derived CDR1 and CDR2 are SGHRS and YFSETQ.

This rearrangement joins TRBV7-2 to TRBJ2-1; D is unresolved. V gave up 1 base and J gave up 4 bases, with 5 bases separating them. The CDR3 runs 13 residues. CDR1 and CDR2 from the germline V gene are SGHTA and FQGNSA. Here the CDR3 reads CASSLVQYNEQFF. The DNA of the CDR3 is TGTGCCAGCAGCTTAGTGCAGTACAATGAGCAGTTCTTC.